The clone carrying this T cell receptor beta chain appeared a single time. Germline CDR1 and CDR2: SGHTA and FQGTGA. The CDR3 runs to 13 residues. V was shortened by 4 bases and J by 4 bases, with 10 bases between the two germline ends. Profiled with immunoSEQ multiplex PCR; TCRdb holds only in-frame clones, not every one. Counted here are 150,000 to 160,000 clones, roughly 90% occurring once; the ten biggest clones make up more than 5.5%. This sample was taken from a study of T cell responses to AZD1222 COVID-19 vaccine. The sequenced sample was peripheral blood, obtained on day 0 of MenACWY control vaccination. The chain is built from TRBV7-3 and TRBJ1-2, with D unclear. This receptor was obtained from an adult in good health. This chain's CDR3 is CASSSRASYGYTF. The DNA for the CDR3 is TGTGCCAGCAGCTCCCGAGCCTCCTATGGCTACACCTTC.